This T cell receptor (beta chain) appears in the sequencing data of a study of CD8 T cells in ankylosing spondylitis. Study-level results: Reportedly, matched ankylosing spondylitis synovial fluid was significantly enriched for disease-linked clones. Certain motif variants had earlier appeared in reactive arthritis synovial fluid and blood.

Worth noting for this clonotype: Antigen unknown.

Germline values: CDR1 MGHRA, CDR2 YSYEKL. The V gene lost 3 bases and the J gene lost 4 bases, with 21 bases spanning the gap. The CDR3 consists of 17 residues. The TCR beta libraries were generated through quantitative 5'-RACE incorporating molecular barcodes. Using its own MiXCR run on the 5' RACE reads, TCRdb lists one record per CDR3 protein. The data show about 150,000 distinct CDR3 sequences, with under 45% seen just once and around 15% held by the top ten. The sample consisted of synovial fluid, either unsorted or a sorted T cell fraction (not recorded which). The clonotype originates from a male donor with ankylosing spondylitis. V and J are TRBV4-1 and TRBJ1-2; weak D call: TRBD1 (6 bases). CDR3 bases: TGCGCCAGCAGCCACTTCTTGGGCCGGGGGCGCGGCTATGGCTACACCTTC. It yields the protein CASSHFLGRGRGYGYTF.